Listed below are T cell receptor beta chains from one sample, sequenced in a study of T-cell reconstitution after alpha-beta-depleted transplantation in children. TCRdb re-derived calls from the PCR reads in MiXCR, one entry per CDR3 protein. The sample includes approximately 290,000 distinct CDR3 sequences, around 10% of them seen just once. Sequencing used peripheral blood, obtained 180 days after TCRalphabeta/CD19-depleted stem cell transplant. These receptors originate from a male patient between 2 and 10 years old who had a stem cell transplant for chronic granulomatous disease, so the T cells may come from the graft donor. Both conserved end residues are part of each CDR3. D genes are given only for firm matches. A row's size may be missing; if present it is once, few, many or a size class.

v_call	clone_size	j_call	d_call	cdr3_nt	cdr3_aa
TRBV28	many	TRBJ2-5	TRBD2	TGTGCCAGCAGTCCCGAATCCCCCGGGACTAGAAGGCGTTCGACCCAGTACTTC	CASSPESPGTRRRSTQYF
TRBV18	NA	TRBJ1-2	NA	TGTGCCAGCTCACCATTCCCCGAAAACTATGGCTACACCTTC	CASSPFPENYGYTF
TRBV10-1	many	TRBJ2-7	TRBD2	TGCGCCAGCAGTGAGACAGCGGGATCGTCCTCCTACGAGCAGTACTTC	CASSETAGSSSYEQYF
TRBV18	many	TRBJ1-5	NA	TGTGCCAGCTCACCGATTTTGGATCAGCCCCAGCATTTT	CASSPILDQPQHF
TRBV27	many	TRBJ2-1	NA	TGTGCCAGCAGTAGGGACGTAAACAATGAGCAGTTCTTC	CASSRDVNNEQFF
TRBV12-5	many	TRBJ2-3	NA	TGTGCTAGTGGTTTGGGTTCTTCTAGCACAGATACGCAGTATTTT	CASGLGSSSTDTQYF
TRBV29-1	many	TRBJ2-1	TRBD1	TGCAGCGTTGCTGACAGGGGCTATTACAATGAGCAGTTCTTC	CSVADRGYYNEQFF
TRBV5-1	many	TRBJ1-5	TRBD1	TGCGCCAGCAGACCCGACTCAGGGGGAAATCAGCCCCAGCATTTT	CASRPDSGGNQPQHF
TRBV20-1	many	TRBJ2-4	NA	TGCAGTGCTAGAGATCTAGGGGAGACCTTAGCCAAAAACATTCAGTACTTC	CSARDLGETLAKNIQYF
TRBV15	many	TRBJ2-7	TRBD2	TGTGCCACCAGCAGAGAAGTGGGACTAGCGGGAGGGCCAGGCTACGAGCAGTACTTC	CATSREVGLAGGPGYEQYF
TRBV20-1	many	TRBJ2-3	TRBD2	TGCAGTGCTAGAGTCGGCTCCGGGACTAGCGGGAGAGTGAGTGGAACAGATACGCAGTATTTT	CSARVGSGTSGRVSGTDTQYF
TRBV20-1	few	TRBJ2-5	TRBD2	TGCTGTGCCTCCGGGACTAGCGGGGGCCACGGTGGGGAGACCCAGTACTTC	CCASGTSGGHGGETQYF
TRBV7-6	many	TRBJ2-3	TRBD2	TGTGCCAGCAGCTTATCAGCTAGCGGGAGAACAGATACGCAGTATTTT	CASSLSASGRTDTQYF
TRBV12-5	NA	TRBJ2-3	TRBD1	TGTGCTAGTGGTCCCGGACAGGGGGTCACAGATACGCAGTATTTT	CASGPGQGVTDTQYF
TRBV5-1	many	TRBJ2-4	NA	TGCGCCAGCAGCTTCCTTACAACGCCAAAAAACATTCAGTACTTC	CASSFLTTPKNIQYF
TRBV4-3	many	TRBJ2-4	NA	TGCGCCAGCAGCCGCCTTCCGGGGGAAAACATTCAGTACTTC	CASSRLPGENIQYF
TRBV20-1	NA	TRBJ2-5	TRBD1	TGCAGTGCGGACCGGGACAGGGGTTACTTC	CSADRDRGYF
TRBV12-3/TRBV12-4	few	TRBJ2-6	TRBD1	TGTACCAGCAGTTTACCGGGACAGGGGGCTCGCGGGGCCAACGTCCTGACTTTC	CTSSLPGQGARGANVLTF